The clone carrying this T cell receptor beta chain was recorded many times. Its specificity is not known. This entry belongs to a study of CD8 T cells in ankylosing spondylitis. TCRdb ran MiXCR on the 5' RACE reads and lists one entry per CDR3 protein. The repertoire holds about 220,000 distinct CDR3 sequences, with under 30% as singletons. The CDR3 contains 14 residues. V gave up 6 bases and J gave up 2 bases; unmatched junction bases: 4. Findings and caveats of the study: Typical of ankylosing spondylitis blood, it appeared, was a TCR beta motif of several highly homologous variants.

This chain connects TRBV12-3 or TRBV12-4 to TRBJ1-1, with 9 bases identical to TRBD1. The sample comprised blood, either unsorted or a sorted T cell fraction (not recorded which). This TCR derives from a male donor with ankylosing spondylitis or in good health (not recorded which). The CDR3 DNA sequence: TGTGCCAGCAGCCTGACAGGGGGAAACACTGAAGCTTTCTTT. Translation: CASSLTGGNTEAFF.